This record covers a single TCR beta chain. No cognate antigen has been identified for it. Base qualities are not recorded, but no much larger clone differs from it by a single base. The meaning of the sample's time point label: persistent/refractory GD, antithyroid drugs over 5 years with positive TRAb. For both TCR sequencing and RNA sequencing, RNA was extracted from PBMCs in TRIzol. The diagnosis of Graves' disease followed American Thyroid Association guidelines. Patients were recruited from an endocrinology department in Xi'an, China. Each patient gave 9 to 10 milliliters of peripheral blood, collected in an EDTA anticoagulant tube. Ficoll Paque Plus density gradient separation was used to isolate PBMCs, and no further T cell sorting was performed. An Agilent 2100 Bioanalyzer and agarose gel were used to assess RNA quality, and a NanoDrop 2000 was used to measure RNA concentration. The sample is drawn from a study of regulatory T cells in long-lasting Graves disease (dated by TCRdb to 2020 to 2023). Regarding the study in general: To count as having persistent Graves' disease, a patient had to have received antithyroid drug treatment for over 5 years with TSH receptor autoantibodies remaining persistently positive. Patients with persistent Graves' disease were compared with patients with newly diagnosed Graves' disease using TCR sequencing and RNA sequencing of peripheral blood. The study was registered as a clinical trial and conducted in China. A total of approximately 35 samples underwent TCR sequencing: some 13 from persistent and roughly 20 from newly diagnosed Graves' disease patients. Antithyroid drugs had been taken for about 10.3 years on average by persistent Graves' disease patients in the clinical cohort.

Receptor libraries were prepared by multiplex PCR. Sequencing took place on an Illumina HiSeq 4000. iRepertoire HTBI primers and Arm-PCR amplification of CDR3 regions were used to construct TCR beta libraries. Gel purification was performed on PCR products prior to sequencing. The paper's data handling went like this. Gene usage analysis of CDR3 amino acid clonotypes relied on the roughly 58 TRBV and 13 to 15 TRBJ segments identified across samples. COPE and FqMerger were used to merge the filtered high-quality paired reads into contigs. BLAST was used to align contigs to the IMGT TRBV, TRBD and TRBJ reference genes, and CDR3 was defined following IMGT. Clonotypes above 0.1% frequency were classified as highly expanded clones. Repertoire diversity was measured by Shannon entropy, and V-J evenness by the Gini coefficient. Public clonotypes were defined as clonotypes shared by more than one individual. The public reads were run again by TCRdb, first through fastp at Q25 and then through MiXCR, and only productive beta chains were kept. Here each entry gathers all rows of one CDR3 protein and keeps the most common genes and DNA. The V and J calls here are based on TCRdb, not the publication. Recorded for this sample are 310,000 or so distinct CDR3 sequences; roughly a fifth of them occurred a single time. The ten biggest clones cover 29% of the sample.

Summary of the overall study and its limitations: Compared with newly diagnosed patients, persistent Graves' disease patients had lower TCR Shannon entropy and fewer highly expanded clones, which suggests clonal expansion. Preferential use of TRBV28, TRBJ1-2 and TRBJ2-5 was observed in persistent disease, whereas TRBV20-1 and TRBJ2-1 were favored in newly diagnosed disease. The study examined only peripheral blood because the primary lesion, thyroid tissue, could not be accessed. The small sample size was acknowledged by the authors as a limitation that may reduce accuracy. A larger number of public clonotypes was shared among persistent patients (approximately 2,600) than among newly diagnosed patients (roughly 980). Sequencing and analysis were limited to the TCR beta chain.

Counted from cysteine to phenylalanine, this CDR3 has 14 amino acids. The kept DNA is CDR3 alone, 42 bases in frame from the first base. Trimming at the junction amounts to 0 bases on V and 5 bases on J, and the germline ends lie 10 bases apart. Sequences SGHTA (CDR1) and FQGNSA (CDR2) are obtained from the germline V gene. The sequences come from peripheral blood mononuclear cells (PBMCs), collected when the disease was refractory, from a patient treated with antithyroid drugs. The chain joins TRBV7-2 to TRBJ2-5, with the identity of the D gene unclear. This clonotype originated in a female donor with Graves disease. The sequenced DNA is TGTGCCAGCAGCTTAGCGCTACACGCGGAGACCCAGTACTTC. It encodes CASSLALHAETQYF.